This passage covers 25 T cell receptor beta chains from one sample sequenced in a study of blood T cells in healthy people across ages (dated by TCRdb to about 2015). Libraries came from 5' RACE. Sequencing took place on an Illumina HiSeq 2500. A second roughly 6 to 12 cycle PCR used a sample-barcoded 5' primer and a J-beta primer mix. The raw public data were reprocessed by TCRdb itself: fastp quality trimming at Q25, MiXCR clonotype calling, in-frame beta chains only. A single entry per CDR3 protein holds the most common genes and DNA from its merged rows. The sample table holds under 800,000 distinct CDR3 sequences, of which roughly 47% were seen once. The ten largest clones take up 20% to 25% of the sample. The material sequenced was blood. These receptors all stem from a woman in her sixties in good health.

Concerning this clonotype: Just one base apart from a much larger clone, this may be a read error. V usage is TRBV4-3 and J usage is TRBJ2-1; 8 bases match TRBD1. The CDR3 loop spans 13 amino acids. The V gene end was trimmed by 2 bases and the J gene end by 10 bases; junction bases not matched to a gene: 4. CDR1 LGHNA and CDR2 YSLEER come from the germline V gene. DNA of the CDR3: TGCGCCAGCAGCCAAAAGGCAGGGGGCGAGCAGTTCTTC. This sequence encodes CASSQKAGGEQFF.

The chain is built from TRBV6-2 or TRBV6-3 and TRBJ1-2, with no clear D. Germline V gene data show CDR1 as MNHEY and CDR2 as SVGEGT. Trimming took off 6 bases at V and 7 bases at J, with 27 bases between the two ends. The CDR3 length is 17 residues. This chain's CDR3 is CASSPNTDPSLDTGYTF. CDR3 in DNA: TGTGCCAGCAGCCCTAACACAGATCCCTCCCTGGATACTGGCTACACCTTC.

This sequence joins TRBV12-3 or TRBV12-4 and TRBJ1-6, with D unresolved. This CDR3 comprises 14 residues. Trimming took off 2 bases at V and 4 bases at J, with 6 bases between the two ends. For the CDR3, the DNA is TGTGCCAGCAGTTTATCGGCTTATAATTCACCCCTCCACTTT. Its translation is CASSLSAYNSPLHF.

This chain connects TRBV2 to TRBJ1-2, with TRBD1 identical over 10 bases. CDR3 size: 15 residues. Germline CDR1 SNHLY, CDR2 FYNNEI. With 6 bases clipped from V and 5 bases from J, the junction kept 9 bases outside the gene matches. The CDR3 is CASRSGTGARYGYTF. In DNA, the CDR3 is TGTGCCAGCAGGTCCGGGACAGGGGCCCGATATGGCTACACCTTC.

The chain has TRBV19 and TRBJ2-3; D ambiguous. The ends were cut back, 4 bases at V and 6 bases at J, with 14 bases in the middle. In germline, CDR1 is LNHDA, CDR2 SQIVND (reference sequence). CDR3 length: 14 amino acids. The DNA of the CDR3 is TGTGCCAGTAGTAAAAAGACACATCCGGATACGCAGTATTTT. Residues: CASSKKTHPDTQYF.

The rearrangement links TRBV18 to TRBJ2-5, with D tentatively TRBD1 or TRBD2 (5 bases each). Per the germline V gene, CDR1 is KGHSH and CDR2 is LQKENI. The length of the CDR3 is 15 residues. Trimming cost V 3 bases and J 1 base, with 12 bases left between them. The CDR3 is CASSPLGTTQETQYF. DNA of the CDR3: TGTGCCAGCTCACCCCTCGGGACCACCCAAGAGACCCAGTACTTC.

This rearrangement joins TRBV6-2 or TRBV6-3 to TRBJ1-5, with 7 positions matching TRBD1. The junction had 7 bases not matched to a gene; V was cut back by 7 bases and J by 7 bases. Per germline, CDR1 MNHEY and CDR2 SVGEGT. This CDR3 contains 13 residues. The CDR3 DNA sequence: TGTGCCAGCAATCCAGGGGGGGTACAGCCCCAGCATTTT. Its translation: CASNPGGVQPQHF.

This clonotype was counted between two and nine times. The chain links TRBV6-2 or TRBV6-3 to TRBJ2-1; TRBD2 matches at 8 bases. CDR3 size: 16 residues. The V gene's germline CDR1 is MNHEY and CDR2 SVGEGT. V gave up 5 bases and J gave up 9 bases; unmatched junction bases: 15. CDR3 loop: CASSHLPGGGQGEQFF. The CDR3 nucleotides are TGTGCCAGCAGTCACCTCCCTGGCGGGGGGCAGGGTGAGCAGTTCTTC.

This chain's CDR3 is CSGPNGPPAPDQPQHF. CDR3 nucleotides: TGCAGTGGCCCTAATGGGCCCCCCGCGCCGGATCAGCCCCAGCATTTT. The chain carries TRBV20-1 and TRBJ1-5; the D is unclear. The V end was cut by 7 bases, the J end by 5 bases, with 24 bases between. Germline V gene lookup returns CDR1 DFQATT and CDR2 SNEGSKA (reference sequence). CDR3 length: 16 residues.

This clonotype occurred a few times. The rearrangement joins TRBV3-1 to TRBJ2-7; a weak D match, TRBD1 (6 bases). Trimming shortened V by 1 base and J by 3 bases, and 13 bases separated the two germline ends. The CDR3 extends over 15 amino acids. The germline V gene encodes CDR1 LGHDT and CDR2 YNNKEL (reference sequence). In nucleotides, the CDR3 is TGTGCCAGCAGCCAAGTCTGGGACAAGGGCTACGAGCAGTACTTC. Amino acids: CASSQVWDKGYEQYF.

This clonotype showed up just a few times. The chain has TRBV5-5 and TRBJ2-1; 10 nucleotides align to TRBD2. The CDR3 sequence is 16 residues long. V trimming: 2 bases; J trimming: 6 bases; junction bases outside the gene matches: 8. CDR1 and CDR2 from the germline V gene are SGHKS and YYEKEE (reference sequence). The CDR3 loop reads CASSFGRSSGGNEQFF. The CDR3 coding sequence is TGTGCCAGCAGCTTTGGACGGTCTAGCGGGGGCAATGAGCAGTTCTTC.

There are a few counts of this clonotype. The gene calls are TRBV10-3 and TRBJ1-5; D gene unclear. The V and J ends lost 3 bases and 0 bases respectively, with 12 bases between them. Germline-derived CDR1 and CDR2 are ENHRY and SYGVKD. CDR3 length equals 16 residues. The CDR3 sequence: CAISDFGRSSNQPQHF. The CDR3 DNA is TGTGCCATCAGTGACTTCGGCAGGAGTAGCAATCAGCCCCAGCATTTT.

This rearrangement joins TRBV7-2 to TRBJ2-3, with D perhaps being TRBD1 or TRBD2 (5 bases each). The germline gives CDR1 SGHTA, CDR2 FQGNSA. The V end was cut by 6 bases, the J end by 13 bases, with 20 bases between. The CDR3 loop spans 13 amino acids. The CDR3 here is CASRQPGTEVEYF. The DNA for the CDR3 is TGTGCCAGCAGGCAACCCGGGACGGAGGTGGAGTATTTT. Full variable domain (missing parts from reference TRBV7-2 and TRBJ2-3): GAGVSQSPSNKVTEKGKDVELRCDPISGHTALYWYRQSLGQGLEFLIYFQGNSAPDKSGLPSDRFSAERTGGSVSTLTIQRTQQEDSAVYLCASRQPGTEVEYFGPGTRLTVL.

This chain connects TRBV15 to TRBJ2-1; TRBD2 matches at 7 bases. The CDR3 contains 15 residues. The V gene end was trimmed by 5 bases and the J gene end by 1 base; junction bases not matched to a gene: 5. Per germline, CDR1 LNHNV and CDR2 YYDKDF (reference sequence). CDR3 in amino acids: CATSGSGKSYNEQFF. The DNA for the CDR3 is TGTGCCACCAGCGGGAGCGGGAAGTCCTACAATGAGCAGTTCTTC.

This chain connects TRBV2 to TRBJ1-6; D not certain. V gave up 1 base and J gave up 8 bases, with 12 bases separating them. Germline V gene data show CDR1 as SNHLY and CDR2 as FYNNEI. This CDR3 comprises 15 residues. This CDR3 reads CASSEGTFGDSPLHF. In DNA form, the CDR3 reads TGTGCCAGCAGTGAAGGGACCTTTGGGGATTCACCCCTCCACTTT.

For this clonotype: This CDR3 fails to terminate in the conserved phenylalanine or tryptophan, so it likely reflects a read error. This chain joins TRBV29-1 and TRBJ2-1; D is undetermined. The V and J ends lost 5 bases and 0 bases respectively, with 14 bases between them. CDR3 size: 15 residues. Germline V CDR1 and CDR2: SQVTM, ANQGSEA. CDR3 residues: CSVSGPLGSYNEQFL. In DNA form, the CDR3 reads TGCAGCGTTTCCGGGCCCCTGGGCTCCTACAATGAGCAGTTCTTA.

CDR3 DNA: TGTGCCAGCAGCCCAGGAAGTCCATTTGGCGGGAGAACAGATACGCAGTATTTT. The encoded protein is CASSPGSPFGGRTDTQYF. This chain connects TRBV7-3 to TRBJ2-3, with TRBD2 matching 7 bases. The germline V gene has CDR1 SGHTA and CDR2 FQGTGA. V lost 5 bases, J lost 3 bases, and 17 bases stayed unmatched. CDR3 length: 18 residues.

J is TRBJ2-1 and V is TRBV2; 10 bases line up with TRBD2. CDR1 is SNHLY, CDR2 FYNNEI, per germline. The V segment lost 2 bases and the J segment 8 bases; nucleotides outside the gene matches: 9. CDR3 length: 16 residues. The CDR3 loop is CASSELAGVGKDEQFF. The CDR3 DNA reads TGTGCCAGCAGTGAACTAGCGGGAGTCGGTAAAGATGAGCAGTTCTTC.

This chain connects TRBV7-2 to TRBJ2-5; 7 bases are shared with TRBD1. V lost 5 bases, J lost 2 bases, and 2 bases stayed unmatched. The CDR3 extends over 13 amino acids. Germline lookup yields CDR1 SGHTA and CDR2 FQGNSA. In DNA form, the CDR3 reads TGTGCCAGCAGCCAGGGGGTTCAAGAGACCCAGTACTTC. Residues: CASSQGVQETQYF.

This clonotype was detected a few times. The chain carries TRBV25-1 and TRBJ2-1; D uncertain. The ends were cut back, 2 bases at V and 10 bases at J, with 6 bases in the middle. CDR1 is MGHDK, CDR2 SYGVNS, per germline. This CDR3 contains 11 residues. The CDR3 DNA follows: TGTGCCAGCAGTGAAAGTAGCGAGCAGTTCTTC. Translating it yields CASSESSEQFF.

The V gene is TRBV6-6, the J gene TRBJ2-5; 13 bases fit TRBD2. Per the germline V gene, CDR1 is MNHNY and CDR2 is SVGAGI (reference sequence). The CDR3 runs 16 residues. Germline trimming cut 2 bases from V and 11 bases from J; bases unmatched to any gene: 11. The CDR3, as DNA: TGTGCCAGCAGTTACCCAGGGACTAGCGGGACGACTGAGCAGTACTTC. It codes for CASSYPGTSGTTEQYF.

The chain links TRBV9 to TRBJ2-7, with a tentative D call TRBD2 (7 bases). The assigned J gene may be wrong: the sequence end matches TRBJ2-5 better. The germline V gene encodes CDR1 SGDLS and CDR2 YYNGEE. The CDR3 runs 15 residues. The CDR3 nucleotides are TGTGCCAGCAGTGTGGAGGGGGGGGGAAGAGAGACCCAGTACTTC. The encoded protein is CASSVEGGGRETQYF.

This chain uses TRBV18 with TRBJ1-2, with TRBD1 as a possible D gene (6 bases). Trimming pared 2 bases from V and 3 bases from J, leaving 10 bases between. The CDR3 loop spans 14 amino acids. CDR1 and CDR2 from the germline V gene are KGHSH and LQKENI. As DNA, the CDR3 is TGTGCCAGCTCACCAGACAGGTCCCACTATGGCTACACCTTC. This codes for CASSPDRSHYGYTF. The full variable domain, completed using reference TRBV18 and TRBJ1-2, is NAGVMQNPRHLVRRRGQEARLRCSPMKGHSHVYWYRQLPEEGLKFMVYLQKENIIDESGMPKERFSAEFPKEGPSILRIQQVVRGDSAAYFCASSPDRSHYGYTFGSGTRLTVV.

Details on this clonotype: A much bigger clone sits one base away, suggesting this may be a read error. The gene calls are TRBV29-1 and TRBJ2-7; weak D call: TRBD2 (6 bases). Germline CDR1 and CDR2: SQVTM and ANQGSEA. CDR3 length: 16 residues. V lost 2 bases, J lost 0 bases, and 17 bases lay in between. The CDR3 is CSVECFSGRSSYEQYF. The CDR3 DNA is TGCAGCGTTGAATGCTTTAGCGGAAGGAGCTCCTACGAGCAGTACTTC.

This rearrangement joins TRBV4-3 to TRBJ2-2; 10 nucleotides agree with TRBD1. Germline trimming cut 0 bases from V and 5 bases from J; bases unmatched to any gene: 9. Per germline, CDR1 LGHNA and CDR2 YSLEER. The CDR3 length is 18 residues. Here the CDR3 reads CASSQDALRDRGTGELFF. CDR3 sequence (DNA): TGCGCCAGCAGCCAAGATGCCCTGCGGGACAGGGGTACCGGGGAGCTGTTTTTT.